One sample yielded the 14 T cell receptor beta chains listed below, sequenced in a study of blood T cell repertoires in COVID-19. Clones were sequenced by immunoSEQ multiplex PCR, and TCRdb holds only the in-frame ones, with some missing. The top ten clones hold under 9% of a sample with 250,000 or so clones, around 90% of them seen once. Source material: peripheral blood. The receptors come from a woman in her seventies with active or convalescent COVID-19.

A single count supports this clone. V usage is TRBV12-5 and J usage is TRBJ2-7; 7 bases fit TRBD2. The germline V gene has CDR1 LGHNT and CDR2 FRNRAP. J gave up 12 bases and V 5 bases, and 4 bases lay outside the gene matches. The CDR3 covers 10 residues. CDR3 bases: TGTGCTAGTGGTGGCGGGGGAGGGTACTTC. Amino acid sequence: CASGGGGGYF.

This chain connects TRBV6-2 or TRBV6-3 to TRBJ1-1; unclear D gene. CDR1 and CDR2 from the germline V gene are MNHEY and SVGEGT. Trimming took off 8 bases at V and 2 bases at J, with 15 bases between the two ends. There are 14 residues in the CDR3. The CDR3 region has the DNA TGTGCCAGCCGCCGGTCTGGAGACAACACTGAAGCTTTCTTT. This codes for CASRRSGDNTEAFF.

J is TRBJ2-3 and V is TRBV29-1; perhaps TRBD1 as D (6 bases). Per the germline V gene, CDR1 is SQVTM and CDR2 is ANQGSEA. The V gene lost 4 bases and the J gene lost 4 bases, with 21 bases spanning the gap. The length of the CDR3 is 16 residues. The CDR3 spells CSVASWGRVGADTQYF. DNA for the CDR3: TGCAGCGTTGCATCGTGGGGGCGCGTTGGAGCAGATACGCAGTATTTT.

The chain uses TRBV2 and TRBJ1-3; D perhaps matches TRBD1 (5 bases). CDR3 length: 20 amino acids. CDR1 SNHLY and CDR2 FYNNEI come from the germline V gene. Between the trimmed V and J ends, which lost 1 base and 0 bases, there was a span of 22 bases. The CDR3, as DNA: TGTGCCAGCAGTGAAGTACTGCCATTCGTGGGGGGGGGCTCTGGAAACACCATATATTTT. It yields the protein CASSEVLPFVGGGSGNTIYF.

The sample holds a few counts of this clone. The chain is built from TRBV27 and TRBJ1-6, with a possible D match to TRBD1 (5 bases). V gave up 6 bases and J gave up 0 bases, with 12 bases separating them. The CDR3 covers 16 residues. The V gene's germline CDR1 is MNHEY and CDR2 SMNVEV (reference sequence). CDR3 DNA: TGTGCCAGCAGCTCAGGGCGTAGCTCCTATAATTCACCCCTCCACTTT. As protein: CASSSGRSSYNSPLHF.

This sequence joins TRBV29-1 and TRBJ2-1; 9 bases are a match to TRBD2. V lost 4 bases and J lost 2; bases outside the gene matches: 3. The CDR3 contains 14 residues. Germline V gene data show CDR1 as SQVTM and CDR2 as ANQGSEA. The CDR3 bases are TGCAGCGTTGGCGGCGGGGGGGCCTACAATGAGCAGTTCTTC. This translates into CSVGGGGAYNEQFF.

A single count supports this clone. The chain is built from TRBV27 and TRBJ1-6, with D possibly matching TRBD1 (6 bases). Germline V gene lookup returns CDR1 MNHEY and CDR2 SMNVEV (reference sequence). CDR3 length: 18 amino acids. V gave up 6 bases and J gave up 2 bases, with 20 bases separating them. The CDR3: CASRLRTGRRPYNSPLHF. The CDR3 region has the DNA TGTGCCAGCAGGTTACGTACAGGGCGACGTCCCTATAATTCACCCCTCCACTTT.

The chain employs TRBV5-5 and TRBJ1-6; 7 nucleotides match TRBD1. V trimming: 4 bases; J trimming: 1 base; junction bases outside the gene matches: 11. Germline CDR1 reads SGHKS; CDR2 reads YYEKEE (reference sequence). There are 18 residues in the CDR3. CDR3 protein: CASSGTGQLRSYNSPLHF. The CDR3 DNA is TGTGCCAGCAGCGGAACGGGACAGCTTCGTTCCTATAATTCACCCCTCCACTTT. The full variable domain, its missing parts supplied by reference TRBV5-5 and TRBJ1-6, is DAGVTQSPTHLIKTRGQQVTLRCSPISGHKSVSWYQQVLGQGPQFIFQYYEKEERGRGNFPDRFSARQFPNYSSELNVNALLLGDSALYLCASSGTGQLRSYNSPLHFGNGTRLTVT.

The chain joins TRBV20-1 to TRBJ2-2, with D possibly being TRBD1 (5 bases). The germline gives CDR1 DFQATT, CDR2 SNEGSKA (reference sequence). The CDR3 extends over 14 amino acids. The V gene lost 3 bases and the J gene lost 3 bases, with 11 bases spanning the gap. Here the CDR3 reads CSASQGVDTGELFF. DNA of the CDR3: TGCAGTGCTAGTCAGGGCGTGGACACCGGGGAGCTGTTTTTT.

The CDR3 DNA is TGTGCCGCGGGGGGGTCCTATAATTCACCCCTCCACTTT. Translated: CAAGGSYNSPLHF. V and J are TRBV27 and TRBJ1-6; maybe TRBD1 (5 bases). Germline V lookup: CDR1 MNHEY, CDR2 SMNVEV (reference sequence). The CDR3 has 13 amino acids. The V gene lost 11 bases and the J gene lost 1 base, with 9 bases spanning the gap.

V and J are TRBV11-2 and TRBJ2-1; TRBD2 agrees at 10 bases. CDR3 length equals 15 residues. Trimming took 3 bases from V and 8 from J; bases not matched to a gene: 7. Per the germline V gene, CDR1 is SGHAT and CDR2 is FQNNGV. The CDR3 DNA follows: TGTGCCAGCAGCTTTCAGCGGGGGGGCTTAGATGAGCAGTTCTTC. Residues: CASSFQRGGLDEQFF.

J is TRBJ1-2 and V is TRBV7-9; the D gene is possibly TRBD1 (5 bases). This CDR3 has 16 residues. Per the germline V gene, CDR1 is SEHNR and CDR2 is FQNEAQ (reference sequence). Trimming removed 3 bases from V and 5 bases from J, with 19 bases in between. As DNA, the CDR3 is TGTGCCAGCAGCTTGGGGACTGCTCAATCGGGGTATGGCTACACCTTC. Translating it yields CASSLGTAQSGYGYTF.

This clone was counted only a few times. The rearrangement uses TRBV6-2 or TRBV6-3 and TRBJ1-4; D uncertain. Trimming removed 4 bases from V and 7 bases from J, with 4 bases in between. Per the germline V gene, CDR1 is MNHEY and CDR2 is SVGEGT. The CDR3 spans 11 residues. The CDR3 DNA is TGTGCCAGCAGTTTGAGTGAAAAACTGTTTTTT. Translated: CASSLSEKLFF.

This rearrangement joins TRBV27 to TRBJ2-7; 7 bases align to TRBD1. Germline V gene data show CDR1 as MNHEY and CDR2 as SMNVEV (reference sequence). The CDR3 covers 16 residues. V trimming: 5 bases; J trimming: 0 bases; junction bases outside the gene matches: 10. The CDR3, as DNA: TGTGCCAGCAGTAGCTACAGGGGCCGTAGCTCCTACGAGCAGTACTTC. Amino acid sequence: CASSSYRGRSSYEQYF.